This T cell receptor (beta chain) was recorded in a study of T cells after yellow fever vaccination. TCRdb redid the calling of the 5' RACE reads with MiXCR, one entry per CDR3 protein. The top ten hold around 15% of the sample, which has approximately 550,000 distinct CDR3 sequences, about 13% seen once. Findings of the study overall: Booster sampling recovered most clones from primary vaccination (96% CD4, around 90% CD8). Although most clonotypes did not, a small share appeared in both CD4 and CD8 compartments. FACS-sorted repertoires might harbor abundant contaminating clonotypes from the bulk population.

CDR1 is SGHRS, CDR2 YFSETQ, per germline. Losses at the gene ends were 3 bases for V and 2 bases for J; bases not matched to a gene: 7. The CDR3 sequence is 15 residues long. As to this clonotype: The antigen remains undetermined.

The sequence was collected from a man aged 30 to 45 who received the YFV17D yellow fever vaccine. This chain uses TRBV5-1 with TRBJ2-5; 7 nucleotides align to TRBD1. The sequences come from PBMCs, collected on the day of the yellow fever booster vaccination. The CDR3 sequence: CASSWRGGLQETQYF. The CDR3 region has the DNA TGCGCCAGCAGCTGGCGAGGGGGCCTTCAAGAGACCCAGTACTTC.